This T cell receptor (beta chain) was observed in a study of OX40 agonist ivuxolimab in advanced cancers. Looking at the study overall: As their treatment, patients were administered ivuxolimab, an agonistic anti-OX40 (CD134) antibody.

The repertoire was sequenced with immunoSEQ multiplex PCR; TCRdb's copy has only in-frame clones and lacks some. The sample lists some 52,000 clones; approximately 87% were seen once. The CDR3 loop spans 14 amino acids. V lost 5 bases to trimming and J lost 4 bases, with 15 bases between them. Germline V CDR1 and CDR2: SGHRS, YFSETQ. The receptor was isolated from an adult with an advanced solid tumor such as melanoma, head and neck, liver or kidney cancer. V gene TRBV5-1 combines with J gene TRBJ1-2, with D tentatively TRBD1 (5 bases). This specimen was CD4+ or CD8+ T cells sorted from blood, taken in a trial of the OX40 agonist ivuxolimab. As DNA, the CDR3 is TGCGCCAGCAGTCTGGGGGGTAGTCCCTATGGCTACACCTTC. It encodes CASSLGGSPYGYTF. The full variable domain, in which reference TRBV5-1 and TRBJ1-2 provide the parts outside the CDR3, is KAGVTQTPRYLIKTRGQQVTLSCSPISGHRSVSWYQQTPGQGLQFLFEYFSETQRNKGNFPGRFSGRQFSNSRSEMNVSTLELGDSALYLCASSLGGSPYGYTFGSGTRLTVV.